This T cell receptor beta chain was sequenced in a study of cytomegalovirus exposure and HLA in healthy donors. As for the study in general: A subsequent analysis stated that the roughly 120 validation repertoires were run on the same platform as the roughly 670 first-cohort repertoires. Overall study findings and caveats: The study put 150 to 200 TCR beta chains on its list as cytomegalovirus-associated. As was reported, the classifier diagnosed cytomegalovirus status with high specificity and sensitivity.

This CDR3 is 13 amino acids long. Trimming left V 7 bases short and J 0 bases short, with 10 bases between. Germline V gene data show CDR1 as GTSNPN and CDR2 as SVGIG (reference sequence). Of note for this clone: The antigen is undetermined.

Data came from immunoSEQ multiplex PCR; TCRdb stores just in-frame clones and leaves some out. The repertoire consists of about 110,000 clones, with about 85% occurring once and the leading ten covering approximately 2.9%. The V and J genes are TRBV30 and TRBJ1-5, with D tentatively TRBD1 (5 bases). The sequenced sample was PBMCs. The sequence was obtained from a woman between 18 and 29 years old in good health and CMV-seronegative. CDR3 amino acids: CAFRGDSNQPQHF. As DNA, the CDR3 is TGTGCCTTCCGGGGGGATAGCAATCAGCCCCAGCATTTT.